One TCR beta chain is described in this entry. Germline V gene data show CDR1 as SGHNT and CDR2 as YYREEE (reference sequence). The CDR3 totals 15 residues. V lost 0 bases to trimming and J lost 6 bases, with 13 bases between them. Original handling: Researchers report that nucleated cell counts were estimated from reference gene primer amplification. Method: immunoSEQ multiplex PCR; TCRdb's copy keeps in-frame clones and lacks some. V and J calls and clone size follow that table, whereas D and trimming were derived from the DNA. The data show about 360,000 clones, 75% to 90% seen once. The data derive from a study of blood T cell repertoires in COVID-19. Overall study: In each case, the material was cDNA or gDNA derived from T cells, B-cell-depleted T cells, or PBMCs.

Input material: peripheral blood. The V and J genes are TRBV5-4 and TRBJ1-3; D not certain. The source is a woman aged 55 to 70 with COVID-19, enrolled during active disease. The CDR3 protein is CASSLVSAELNTIYF. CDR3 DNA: TGTGCCAGCAGCTTGGTTTCGGCGGAACTAAACACCATATATTTT.